The clone carrying this T cell receptor beta chain was recorded many times. This entry is derived from a study of prognosis after radiotherapy for stage I lung cancer. Multiplex PCR in two rounds served to amplify TCR beta CDR3 from genomic DNA. Primers specific to each TRBV and TRBJ gene were used in first-round PCR. TCRdb reprocessed the multiplex PCR reads via MiXCR and lists one record per CDR3 protein. Of about 51,000 distinct CDR3 sequences in the sample, approximately 35% were seen once. The CDR3 contains 16 residues. In germline, CDR1 is SQVTM, CDR2 ANQGSEA. J lost 7 bases, V lost 4 bases, and 16 bases had no gene match.

The starting material was PBMCs, obtained before or after stereotactic body radiation therapy (not recorded which). V usage is TRBV29-1 and J usage is TRBJ1-2, with 9 bases identical to TRBD1. The TCR sequence derives from a donor over 45 with non-small cell lung cancer. CDR3 residues: CSVGGGRGQGIGGYTF. DNA of the CDR3: TGCAGCGTTGGAGGGGGGCGAGGACAGGGGATAGGTGGCTACACCTTC.